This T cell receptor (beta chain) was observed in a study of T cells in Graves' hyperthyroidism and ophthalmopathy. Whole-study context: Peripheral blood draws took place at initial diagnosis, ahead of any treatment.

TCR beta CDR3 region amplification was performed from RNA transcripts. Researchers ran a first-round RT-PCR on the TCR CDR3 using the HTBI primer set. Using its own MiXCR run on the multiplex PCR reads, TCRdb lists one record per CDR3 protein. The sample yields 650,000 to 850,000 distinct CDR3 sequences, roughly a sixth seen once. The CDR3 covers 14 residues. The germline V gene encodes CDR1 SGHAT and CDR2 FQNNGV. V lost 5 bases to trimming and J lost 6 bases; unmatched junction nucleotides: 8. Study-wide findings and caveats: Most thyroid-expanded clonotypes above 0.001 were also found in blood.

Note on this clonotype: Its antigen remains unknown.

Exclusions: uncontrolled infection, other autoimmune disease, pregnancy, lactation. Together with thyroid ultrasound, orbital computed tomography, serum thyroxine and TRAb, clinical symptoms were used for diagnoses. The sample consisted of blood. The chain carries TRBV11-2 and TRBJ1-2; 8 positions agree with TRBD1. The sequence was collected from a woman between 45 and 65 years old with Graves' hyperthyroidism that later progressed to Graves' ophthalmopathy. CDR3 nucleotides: TGTGCCAGCAGCCCAGGGGGCAGGGCGGATGGCTACACCTTC. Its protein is CASSPGGRADGYTF.